The TCR beta chain under discussion was sequenced for a study of cytomegalovirus exposure and HLA in healthy donors. The CDR3 has 17 amino acids. J gave up 4 bases and V 5 bases, and 15 bases lay outside the gene matches. Germline CDR1 SGHTA, CDR2 FQGNSA. Study-wide results and limits: A later analysis associated 15,000 to 20,000 TCR beta sequences with HLA alleles at a 0.05 false discovery rate. It has been reported that TCR beta sequences accurately predicted the HLA-A and HLA-B alleles of most subjects. TCR beta chain V- and J-gene trimming was linked, in a later analysis, to a missense variant in DCLRE1C.

For this clone: Its antigen is still unknown.

Both 60 Vbeta primers and 13 Jbeta primers went into the PCR. Clones were read by immunoSEQ multiplex PCR, and TCRdb kept only the in-frame ones, dropping some. Its clone listing holds 150,000 to 200,000 clones. The V gene is TRBV7-2, the J gene TRBJ2-3; the match to TRBD1 covers 7 bases. The source material was PBMCs. The clonotype was recovered from a boy aged 10-17 years in good health and CMV-seronegative. CDR3 sequence reads: CASSKSATGRFADTQYF. The CDR3 DNA is TGTGCCAGCAGCAAATCCGCGACAGGGAGATTCGCAGATACGCAGTATTTT.